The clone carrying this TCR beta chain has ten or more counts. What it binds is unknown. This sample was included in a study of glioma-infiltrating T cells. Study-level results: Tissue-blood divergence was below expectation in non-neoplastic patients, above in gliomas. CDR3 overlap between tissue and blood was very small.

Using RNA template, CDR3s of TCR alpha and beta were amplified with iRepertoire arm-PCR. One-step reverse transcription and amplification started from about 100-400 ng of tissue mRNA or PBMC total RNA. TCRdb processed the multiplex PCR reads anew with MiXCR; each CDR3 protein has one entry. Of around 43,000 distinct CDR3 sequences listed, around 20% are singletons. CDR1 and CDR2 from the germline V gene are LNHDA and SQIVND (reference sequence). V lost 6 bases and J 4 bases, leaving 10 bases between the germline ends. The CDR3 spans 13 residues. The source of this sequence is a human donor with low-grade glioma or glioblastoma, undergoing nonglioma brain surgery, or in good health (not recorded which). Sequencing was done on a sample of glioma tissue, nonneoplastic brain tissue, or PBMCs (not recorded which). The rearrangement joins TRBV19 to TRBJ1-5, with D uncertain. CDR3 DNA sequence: TGTGCCAGTAGCCCCATCCATAATCAGCCCCAGCATTTT. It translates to CASSPIHNQPQHF.